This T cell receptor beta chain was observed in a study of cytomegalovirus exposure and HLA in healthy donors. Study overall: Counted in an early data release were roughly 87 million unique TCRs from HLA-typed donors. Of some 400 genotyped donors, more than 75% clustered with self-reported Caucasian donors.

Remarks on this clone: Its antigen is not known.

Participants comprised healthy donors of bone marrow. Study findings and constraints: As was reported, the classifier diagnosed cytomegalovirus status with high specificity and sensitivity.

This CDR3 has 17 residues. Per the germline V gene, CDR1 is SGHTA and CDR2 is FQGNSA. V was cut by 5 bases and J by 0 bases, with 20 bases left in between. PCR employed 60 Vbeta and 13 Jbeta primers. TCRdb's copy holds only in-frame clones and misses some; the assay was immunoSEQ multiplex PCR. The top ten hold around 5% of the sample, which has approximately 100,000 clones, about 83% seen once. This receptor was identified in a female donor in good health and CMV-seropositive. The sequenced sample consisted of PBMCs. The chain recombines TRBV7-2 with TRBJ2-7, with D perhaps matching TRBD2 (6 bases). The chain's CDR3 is CASSGGPLARSSYEQYF. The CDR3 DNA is TGTGCCAGCAGCGGAGGCCCCCTAGCGCGGAGCTCCTACGAGCAGTACTTC.